Shown below are 28 T cell receptor beta chains from a single sample sequenced in a study of T cell repertoires in cytomegalovirus infection. No cognate antigen is known for these TCRs. TCRdb itself ran the reads through MiXCR, one entry per CDR3 protein. Here the sample spans about 310,000 distinct CDR3 sequences, more than 20% being singletons. The sequences come from cultured PBMCs, collected from culture after CMV antigen stimulation. The source is a human donor in good health (CMV status not recorded). Some clones in this sample may be carry-over from other donors' samples.

This chain joins TRBV6-2 or TRBV6-3 and TRBJ2-3; D is unclear. The V end lost 2 bases, the J end lost 2 bases, and 20 bases lay between the germline ends. Germline lookup yields CDR1 MNHEY and CDR2 SVGEGT. This CDR3 has 18 amino acids. The CDR3 DNA is TGTGCCAGCAGTTACGTCGAGCTTTCGGGCCCTTTCACAGATACGCAGTATTTT. Translating gives CASSYVELSGPFTDTQYF.

This clonotype has a handful of counts. The V call is TRBV27, the J call TRBJ2-1, with 8 bases lining up with TRBD1. The CDR3 loop spans 17 amino acids. The junction had 11 bases not matched to a gene; V was cut back by 5 bases and J by 2 bases. Germline-derived CDR1 and CDR2 are MNHEY and SMNVEV (reference sequence). The CDR3: CASSPSLDRAAYNEQFF. The CDR3 DNA reads as TGTGCCAGCAGTCCATCCCTGGACAGGGCGGCCTACAATGAGCAGTTCTTC.

The V gene is TRBV4-3, the J gene TRBJ1-2; maybe TRBD1 (6 bases). CDR3 length: 14 residues. Germline V gene sequence: CDR1 LGHNA, CDR2 YSLEER. Trimming removed 1 base at V and 5 bases at J, with 11 bases between. The CDR3 protein is CASSQGTAGYGYTF. CDR3 DNA sequence: TGCGCCAGCAGCCAAGGGACAGCTGGGTATGGCTACACCTTC.

There are many counts of this clonotype. The chain uses TRBV10-3 and TRBJ1-2, with D possibly TRBD1 on 5 matching bases. The CDR3 spans 13 residues. CDR1 is ENHRY, CDR2 SYGVKD, per germline. Trimming stripped 2 bases from V and 2 bases from J, with 6 bases between. CDR3 bases: TGTGCCATCAGTGAGAACAGGAACTATGGCTACACCTTC. It codes for CAISENRNYGYTF.

The chain employs TRBV5-1 and TRBJ1-1; 9 nucleotides agree with TRBD1. V trimming: 4 bases; J trimming: 4 bases; junction bases outside the gene matches: 8. Germline CDR1 is SGHRS and CDR2 is YFSETQ. This CDR3 is 15 amino acids long. CDR3 sequence: CASSGTGNYGTEAFF. In DNA, the CDR3 is TGCGCCAGCAGCGGGACAGGGAATTACGGCACTGAAGCTTTCTTT.

V gene TRBV4-2 combines with J gene TRBJ2-5, with D perhaps matching TRBD2 (6 bases). Germline values: CDR1 LGHNA, CDR2 YNFKEQ. The CDR3 is made up of 14 amino acids. Trimming removed 1 base at V and 5 bases at J, with 11 bases between. CDR3 amino acids: CASSQGPGEETQYF. The CDR3 nucleotides read TGTGCCAGCAGCCAAGGTCCGGGGGAGGAGACCCAGTACTTC.

This clonotype was recorded many times. The chain is built from TRBV7-2 and TRBJ1-6, with D possibly matching TRBD1 (6 bases). The germline V gene has CDR1 SGHTA and CDR2 FQGNSA. The CDR3 covers 16 residues. V lost 1 base and J 7 bases, leaving 14 bases between the germline ends. CDR3 in amino acids: CASSLEPGGLNSPLHF. CDR3 DNA sequence: TGTGCCAGCAGCTTAGAGCCGGGGGGCCTAAATTCACCCCTCCACTTT.

The V and J genes are TRBV6-2 or TRBV6-3 and TRBJ2-1; no firm D call. Germline CDR1 and CDR2: MNHEY and SVGEGT. V was pared by 7 bases and J by 0 bases, with 13 bases between. The CDR3 has 15 amino acids. CDR3 DNA: TGTGCCAGCATCGCCGTACCGGTCTCCTACAATGAGCAGTTCTTC. This gives the protein CASIAVPVSYNEQFF.

This clonotype was detected a few times. J is TRBJ1-2 and V is TRBV7-9; 8 bases map to TRBD1. This CDR3 contains 13 residues. J lost 8 bases, V lost 2 bases, and 4 bases had no gene match. Germline values: CDR1 SEHNR, CDR2 FQNEAQ (reference sequence). CDR3 sequence (DNA): TGTGCCAGCAGCTTACGGGACAGGAAAGGCTACACCTTC. This translates into CASSLRDRKGYTF.

This clonotype has at least ten counts. The chain carries TRBV7-2 and TRBJ2-5; TRBD2 agrees at 7 bases. CDR3 length equals 12 residues. Germline V gene data show CDR1 as SGHTA and CDR2 as FQGNSA. The ends lost 6 bases at V and 4 bases at J; junction bases unmatched: 2. CDR3 protein: CASRREIETQYF. CDR3 DNA: TGTGCCAGCAGGCGGGAGATAGAGACCCAGTACTTC. Combining the CDR3 with reference TRBV7-2 and TRBJ2-5 gives the whole variable domain GAGVSQSPSNKVTEKGKDVELRCDPISGHTALYWYRQSLGQGLEFLIYFQGNSAPDKSGLPSDRFSAERTGGSVSTLTIQRTQQEDSAVYLCASRREIETQYFGPGTRLLVL.

This clonotype has a single count. The chain links TRBV12-3 or TRBV12-4 to TRBJ1-2, with D possibly being TRBD1 (6 bases). Trimming shortened V by 5 bases and J by 5 bases, and 24 bases separated the two germline ends. This CDR3 has 17 residues. The CDR3 loop reads CASSGPSWSGERYGYTF. CDR3 DNA sequence: TGTGCCAGCAGTGGACCCTCTTGGTCAGGGGAACGGTATGGCTACACCTTC.

The chain carries TRBV27 and TRBJ2-7; tentatively, D is TRBD1 (6 bases). The CDR3 contains 17 residues. CDR1 and CDR2 (germline): MNHEY, SMNVEV (reference sequence). With 0 bases removed from V and 7 bases from J, the gap between germline ends came to 22 bases. CDR3 amino acids: CASSLSEIMQGTEEQYF. In nucleotides, the CDR3 is TGTGCCAGCAGTTTATCGGAAATCATGCAGGGGACGGAAGAGCAGTACTTC.

CDR3 sequence reads: CASSIQGPDTQYF. CDR3 nucleotides: TGTGCCAGCAGCATACAGGGTCCAGATACGCAGTATTTT. The chain employs TRBV7-9 and TRBJ2-3, with TRBD1 as a possible D gene (6 bases). This CDR3 contains 13 residues. Trimming left V 5 bases short and J 4 bases short, with 10 bases between. CDR1 and CDR2 from the germline V gene are SEHNR and FQNEAQ (reference sequence).

The sample holds a few counts of this clonotype. The chain links TRBV19 to TRBJ1-2; D perhaps matches TRBD1 (5 bases). Germline V CDR1 and CDR2: LNHDA, SQIVND (reference sequence). Trimming took off 0 bases at V and 4 bases at J, with 18 bases between the two ends. The CDR3 has 17 amino acids. CDR3 in DNA: TGTGCCAGTAGTATAGATGGGAGGGGAGGGACCCTCTATGGCTACACCTTC. Residues: CASSIDGRGGTLYGYTF.

This chain links TRBV12-3 or TRBV12-4 with TRBJ1-1, with D possibly TRBD1 on 6 matching bases. Trimming shortened V by 6 bases and J by 11 bases, and 19 bases separated the two germline ends. This CDR3 region has 13 residues. Here the CDR3 DNA reads TGTGCCAGCAGGGCAGGGGACATGGGAGAGGCTTTCTTT. Amino acids: CASRAGDMGEAFF.

This clonotype was counted a few times. J is TRBJ1-5 and V is TRBV19, with D uncertain. Germline-derived CDR1 and CDR2 are LNHDA and SQIVND (reference sequence). V was clipped by 5 bases and J by 5 bases, with 10 bases between them. The length of the CDR3 is 13 residues. The CDR3 DNA is TGTGCCAGTAGTTCTCCACCTGATCAGCCCCAGCATTTT. It encodes CASSSPPDQPQHF.

The chain uses TRBV20-1 and TRBJ1-1; TRBD1 matches 7 bases. The trim removed 3 bases at V and 6 bases at J, leaving 10 bases unmatched. The CDR3 length is 14 residues. Germline assignment: CDR1 DFQATT and CDR2 SNEGSKA (reference sequence). The DNA for the CDR3 is TGCAGTGCTAGCTGGGACAGAAGGATCGCTGAAGCTTTCTTT. Amino acids: CSASWDRRIAEAFF.

The V gene is TRBV6-8, the J gene TRBJ2-7; D unclear. CDR1 is MNHGY and CDR2 is SAAAGT in the germline V gene. The ends were cut back, 10 bases at V and 3 bases at J, with 16 bases in the middle. This CDR3 comprises 13 residues. CDR3 sequence: CATLGPAYYEQYF. The DNA of the CDR3 is TGTGCCACCTTGGGCCCAGCTTACTACGAGCAGTACTTC.

V and J are TRBV7-2 and TRBJ1-6; D is uncertain. The CDR3 spans 14 residues. The germline CDR1 and CDR2 sequences are SGHTA and FQGNSA. Trimming removed 5 bases at V and 7 bases at J, with 12 bases between. CDR3 sequence: CASSRDTKNSPLHF. CDR3 sequence (DNA): TGTGCCAGCAGCCGCGACACGAAAAATTCACCCCTCCACTTT. Filled out from reference TRBV7-2 and TRBJ1-6, the complete variable domain reads GAGVSQSPSNKVTEKGKDVELRCDPISGHTALYWYRQSLGQGLEFLIYFQGNSAPDKSGLPSDRFSAERTGGSVSTLTIQRTQQEDSAVYLCASSRDTKNSPLHFGNGTRLTVT.

This clonotype was counted a few times. V is TRBV4-1 and J is TRBJ2-3, with 12 positions matching TRBD1. The CDR3 has 17 amino acids. The germline V gene encodes CDR1 MGHRA and CDR2 YSYEKL. The junction had 4 bases not matched to a gene; V was cut back by 0 bases and J by 3 bases. CDR3 DNA sequence: TGCGCCAGCAGCCAAGATGGGACAGGGGGCCGAACAGATACGCAGTATTTT. It specifies CASSQDGTGGRTDTQYF.

The rearrangement links TRBV7-2 to TRBJ2-1; TRBD1 agrees at 9 bases. Germline lookup yields CDR1 SGHTA and CDR2 FQGNSA. The CDR3 has 16 amino acids. V trimming: 5 bases; J trimming: 3 bases; junction bases outside the gene matches: 8. The CDR3 DNA is TGTGCCAGCAGCCCAGGAAGGGGACAGGGCTACAATGAGCAGTTCTTC. Encoded protein: CASSPGRGQGYNEQFF.

V and J are TRBV12-3 or TRBV12-4 and TRBJ1-6; D gene ambiguous. Trimming removed 7 bases from V and 10 bases from J, with 11 bases in between. The length of the CDR3 is 12 residues. CDR3 in DNA: TGTGCCAGCATGACATCGACCTCACCCCTCCACTTT. Translation gives CASMTSTSPLHF.

This clonotype was counted once. V usage is TRBV11-2 and J usage is TRBJ1-2, with unresolved D. The V end lost 5 bases, the J end lost 2 bases, and 15 bases lay between the germline ends. Germline CDR1 SGHAT, CDR2 FQNNGV. The CDR3 is made up of 15 amino acids. For the CDR3, the DNA is TGTGCCAGCAGCCTCCTTCCGGGCCAGAACTATGGCTACACCTTC. The encoded protein is CASSLLPGQNYGYTF. Looking up the rest from reference TRBV11-2 and TRBJ1-2 gives the full variable domain: EAGVAQSPRYKIIEKRQSVAFWCNPISGHATLYWYQQILGQGPKLLIQFQNNGVVDDSQLPKDRFSAERLKGVDSTLKIQPAKLEDSAVYLCASSLLPGQNYGYTFGSGTRLTVV.

The CDR3 loop reads CASSGGGSSYNSPLHF. The CDR3, as DNA: TGTGCCAGCAGCGGGGGCGGGAGCTCCTATAATTCACCCCTCCACTTT. The rearrangement links TRBV14 to TRBJ1-6; a possible D gene is TRBD1 (6 bases). Germline assignment: CDR1 SGHDN and CDR2 FVKESK. Trimming took 5 bases from V and 0 from J, leaving 11 bases between them. This CDR3 is built from 16 residues. The variable domain in full, completed from reference TRBV14 and TRBJ1-6, reads EAGVTQFPSHSVIEKGQTVTLRCDPISGHDNLYWYRRVMGKEIKFLLHFVKESKQDESGMPNNRFLAERTGGTYSTLKVQPAELEDSGVYFCASSGGGSSYNSPLHFGNGTRLTVT.

The chain is built from TRBV12-3 or TRBV12-4 and TRBJ1-5; 7 bases align to TRBD1. V lost 1 base and J lost 6; bases outside the gene matches: 12. The CDR3 loop spans 17 amino acids. The CDR3: CASSLGRQGEMGQPQHF. The DNA for the CDR3 is TGTGCCAGCAGTTTAGGTAGACAGGGAGAAATGGGTCAGCCCCAGCATTTT.

This chain links TRBV28 with TRBJ2-5; D remains ambiguous. V lost 8 bases to trimming and J lost 6 bases, with 4 bases between them. This CDR3 is 9 amino acids long. Germline assignment: CDR1 MDHEN and CDR2 SYDVKM. The CDR3 nucleotides are TGTGCCAGCGGGAAGACCCAGTACTTC. The encoded protein is CASGKTQYF.

This clonotype has only a few counts. The genes are TRBV7-6 and TRBJ2-2; TRBD2 might be the D (5 bases). This CDR3 is built from 13 residues. Per germline, CDR1 SGHVS and CDR2 FNYEAQ. V gave up 5 bases and J gave up 7 bases, with 11 bases separating them. Here the CDR3 DNA reads TGTGCCAGCAGCACTAGGGAATTCGGGGAGCTGTTTTTT. Protein sequence: CASSTREFGELFF.

CDR3 region: CASSSVSPGIDEQFF. The CDR3 nucleotides are TGTGCCAGCAGCTCCGTATCTCCGGGGATCGATGAGCAGTTCTTC. The rearrangement links TRBV7-4 to TRBJ2-1, with a weak D call TRBD2 (5 bases). Germline assignment: CDR1 SGHVT and CDR2 SQSDAQ. The ends were cut back, 4 bases at V and 8 bases at J, with 18 bases in the middle. The CDR3 is 15 residues long.